This T cell receptor (beta chain) was sequenced in a study of identical twins. V lost 1 base to trimming and J lost 4 bases; unmatched junction nucleotides: 9. Looked up from germline, CDR1 is SGHAT and CDR2 is FQNNGV. The CDR3 has 17 residues. A single record per CDR3 protein comes from TCRdb applying MiXCR to the 5' RACE reads. The data hold approximately 700,000 distinct CDR3 sequences, with 6.1% observed a single time. This clonotype has ten or more counts. The sample comprised naive T cells sorted from blood. The receptor was derived from a young man in good health. The gene calls are TRBV11-2 and TRBJ2-7; 11 nucleotides match TRBD1. The CDR3 DNA reads TGTGCCAGCAGCTTAGGACCCGGGACAGGGGGTAGGTACGAGCAGTACGTC. Translation: CASSLGPGTGGRYEQYV.